What follows is one TCR beta chain and its context. Its antigen remains unidentified. No clone much larger than this one lies a single base away; base qualities are absent. The sample is drawn from a study of blood T cell repertoires in COVID-19 (dated by TCRdb to the early 2020s). In terms of the full investigation: The collaborator samples originated in the United States, Italy and Spain and spanned the acute and convalescent phases of COVID-19. The material from the prospective study consisted of cDNA or gDNA derived from T cells, B-cell-depleted T cells, or PBMCs. The dataset comprised deeply sampled blood TCRbeta repertoires from subjects exposed to, actively infected with, or recovered from COVID-19. The repertoires were released in a freely available public database meant as a resource for research on the immune response to SARS-CoV-2. Samples were obtained from the ongoing ImmuneRACE study (first 160 participants) and from about 1,300 subjects provided by 6 global collaborators. A de-identified subject ID, COVID-19 status, age in years and sex were almost always included in the sample metadata. Where available, HLA class I and class II types were taken from metadata supplied by the sample provider and were not determined by assay-based typing. The research as a whole found: How much clinical and demographic metadata was included differed by source and by participant, and the metadata was provided uncurated.

Via the germline V gene, CDR1 is SQVTM and CDR2 ANQGSEA. From the cysteine through the phenylalanine, the CDR3 covers 13 amino acids. The kept DNA is CDR3 alone, 39 bases in frame from the first base. Unmatched junction bases come to 9, with V trimmed by 7 bases and J by 8 bases. One collaborating source in Seattle enrolled patients during active infection and followed them longitudinally through the course of disease. Each collaborating institution followed its own protocols to collect whole blood in K2EDTA tubes. For TCRbeta analysis, collaborators shipped samples in one of three forms: frozen whole blood, isolated PBMCs, or DNA extracted from either of those sample types. TCRbeta CDR3 regions were amplified from genomic DNA using the immunoSEQ Assay, a bias-controlled multiplex PCR. On the study's bioinformatics: The number of nucleated cells in each sample was estimated by amplification of reference gene primers within the assay. To quantify the absolute abundance of each unique TCRbeta CDR3 rearrangement, sequence reads were collapsed and filtered. Productive Simpson clonality was computed per sample as the square root of Simpson's diversity index over productive rearrangements. TCRdb's version of the immuneACCESS table is confined to in-frame rearrangements and falls short of the full clone set. An unresolved V gene accounts for under half of the shortfall where checked; the remainder is of unknown origin. V and J calls and clone size are as listed in that table; D and trimming were resolved from the DNA. In all, the sample holds approximately 170,000 clones, and around 82% of those were seen once. The top ten hold about 6.9% of the sample.

The sequence came from an elderly man with COVID-19, enrolled during active disease. Sequencing was carried out using peripheral blood. The chain is encoded by TRBV29-1 joined to TRBJ2-2; 8 bases in the junction line up with TRBD1. The DNA sequence follows: TGCAGCGCCGGACAGGGCCGGGAAGGGGAGCTGTTTTTT. Protein translation: CSAGQGREGELFF.